The 5 T cell receptor beta chains given below trace back to one sample, sequenced in a study of blood T cell repertoires in COVID-19. Sequenced by immunoSEQ multiplex PCR; TCRdb stores in-frame clones only, minus some. The table has a few hundred thousand clones, roughly 85% seen once. The specimen sequenced was peripheral blood. Receptors originate from a woman in her 70s with COVID-19, enrolled during active disease.

The chain combines TRBV12-5 with TRBJ2-1; perhaps TRBD1 as D (5 bases). The CDR3 is made up of 13 amino acids. Trimming cost V 0 bases and J 6 bases, with 6 bases left between them. Germline V lookup: CDR1 LGHNT, CDR2 FRNRAP. CDR3: CASGLVGVNEQFF. CDR3 nucleotide sequence: TGTGCTAGTGGTTTGGTAGGGGTCAATGAGCAGTTCTTC. The whole variable domain, filled in from reference TRBV12-5 and TRBJ2-1, reads DARVTQTPRHKVTEMGQEVTMRCQPILGHNTVFWYRQTMMQGLELLAYFRNRAPLDDSGMPKDRFSAEMPDATLATLKIQPSEPRDSAVYFCASGLVGVNEQFFGPGTRLTVL.

The J gene is TRBJ2-2, the V gene TRBV6-2 or TRBV6-3, with a tentative D call TRBD1 (5 bases). Germline values: CDR1 MNHEY, CDR2 SVGEGT. The V and J ends lost 5 bases and 1 base respectively, with 8 bases between them. The CDR3 loop spans 14 amino acids. CDR3 DNA sequence: TGTGCCAGCAGTAGAGACAGGAACACCGGGGAGCTGTTTTTT. It specifies CASSRDRNTGELFF.

The rearrangement uses TRBV7-2 and TRBJ1-1; 8 bases match TRBD1. Losses at the gene ends were 4 bases for V and 7 bases for J; bases not matched to a gene: 5. The CDR3 has 13 amino acids. Germline assignment: CDR1 SGHTA and CDR2 FQGNSA. The CDR3 protein is CASSYGTGLEAFF. DNA of the CDR3: TGTGCCAGCAGCTACGGGACAGGACTTGAAGCTTTCTTT.

The chain couples TRBV19 to TRBJ2-1; TRBD1 is a possible D gene (6 bases). This CDR3 comprises 13 residues. V shed 5 bases and J shed 3 bases, with 8 bases lying between them. Germline values: CDR1 LNHDA, CDR2 SQIVND (reference sequence). CDR3 sequence reads: CASSEGVYNEQFF. The CDR3 DNA sequence: TGTGCCAGTAGTGAGGGGGTCTACAATGAGCAGTTCTTC.

There are a few counts of this clone. The CDR3 nucleotides read TGTGCCAGCAGCGGGCGGGACAGTACGGATGATGAGCAGTTCTTC. Translation gives CASSGRDSTDDEQFF. This chain links TRBV11-2 with TRBJ2-1; tentative D call: TRBD1 (7 bases). The CDR3 runs to 15 residues. V was shortened by 5 bases and J by 8 bases, with 19 bases between the two germline ends. CDR1 is SGHAT and CDR2 is FQNNGV in the germline V gene.